This TCR beta chain was identified in a study of HIV-infected patients and healthy controls. This clonotype was seen repeatedly, ten times or more. From the 5' RACE reads, TCRdb called clonotypes with MiXCR, one entry per CDR3 protein. The repertoire has 15,000 to 20,000 distinct CDR3 sequences, roughly 17% of them found once; the top ten carry around 22%. The source is a human donor in good health. The source material was CD8+ T cells from blood.

CDR3 coding DNA: TGTGCCACTATGACCGAAGAGACCCAGTACTTC. It codes for CATMTEETQYF. The rearrangement links TRBV6-2 or TRBV6-3 to TRBJ2-5; no reliable D call. Germline V CDR1 and CDR2: MNHEY, SVGEGT. The CDR3 totals 11 residues. The V end was cut by 10 bases, the J end by 3 bases, with 9 bases between.